The T cell receptor (beta chain) under discussion was sequenced for a study of shared clonotypes between healthy human individuals. Assay: immunoSEQ multiplex PCR; the TCRdb copy retains only in-frame clones and omits some. Of millions of clones listed, around 90% are singletons. This CDR3 has 14 amino acids. CDR1 SGHDT and CDR2 YYEEEE come from the germline V gene. V shed 3 bases and J 3 bases; nucleotides not matched to a gene: 3. On this clone itself: Other DNA sequences in this specimen translate into the identical CDR3.

The specimen was naive CD4+ T cells sorted from blood. The sample's subset: CD45RA+ positively selected. This TCR came from a man younger than 35 in good health. V usage is TRBV5-6 and J usage is TRBJ1-5, with TRBD1 matching 7 bases. This CDR3 reads CASSSGQSNQPQHF. The CDR3 DNA reads TGTGCCAGCAGCTCGGGACAGTCCAATCAGCCCCAGCATTTT.